This T cell receptor (beta chain) appears in the sequencing data of a study of CD8 T cells in Susac syndrome (dated by TCRdb to between 2018 and 2021). Notes on the research overall: Repertoire sequencing was used to test whether CD8+ T cell activation and differentiation in Susac syndrome was antigen driven. General findings and caveats noted by the study authors: The number of individuals in the TCR sequencing and HLA analysis was acknowledged as relatively small.

This clonotype was found once. Its antigen target is currently unknown. No much larger clone exists at a distance of one base, and base qualities are not known. A lone read offers only weak evidence. The CDR3 goes from the cysteine to the phenylalanine over 15 residues. Just CDR3 DNA is preserved here, 45 bases in frame from base 1. V has 7 bases trimmed and J has 2 bases trimmed; junction bases matching no gene number 8. For CDR1 and CDR2, the germline V gene lists SQVTM and ANQGSEA. High-throughput TCR beta sequencing profiled peripheral blood CD8+ and CD4+ T cells from healthy donors, Susac syndrome patients and multiple sclerosis patients. The multiple sclerosis controls were treatment-naive patients whose relapsing-remitting disease, either stable or active, fulfilled the revised McDonald criteria. CD8+ TEMRA cells were enriched by FACS, while bulk CD8+ and CD4+ T cells were purified by magnetic negative isolation. Blood was drawn into EDTA tubes, processed within 24 hours, and PBMCs were isolated by density gradient centrifugation. PBMCs intended for TCR sequencing were cryopreserved in liquid nitrogen and thawed later in a water bath at 37 degrees C. The sorted or isolated CD4+, CD8+ and CD8+ TEMRA cells had a purity of 90% or higher.

RNA was extracted using the RNeasy kit, and roughly 0.45 to 1 ug of the RNA was reverse transcribed with random hexamers. The immunoSEQ multiplex PCR assay, covering 54 Vbeta and 13 Jbeta segments, was used to amplify TCR beta CDR3 regions. PCR amplification bias was corrected by using a synthetic template baseline for primer optimization and computational correction. The paper's processing steps were these. Reads were assigned to V, D and J genes according to IMGT and analyzed in immunoSEQ Analyzer, with only productive sequences retained. Clonality was computed as one minus Shannon entropy normalized by log2 of the number of productive unique sequences. For each patient and control, public and private clones were evaluated among the 100 most prevalent clones. Clones were defined as Susac-specific when absent from the healthy and MS cohorts, from over 950 published viral clones and from other ImmuneACCESS disease sequences. TCRdb trimmed public reads at Q25 via fastp, called clones via MiXCR and kept in-frame beta chains. Rows merge per CDR3 protein into single entries with the most common DNA and genes. TCRdb's processing, not the authors' own work, is the source of the V and J calls. The sample data list over 150,000 distinct CDR3 sequences, and about 95% of these were observed just once. The ten largest clonotypes hold roughly 0.088% of the sample.

This sequence uses TRBV29-1 and TRBJ2-3, with 11 bases matching TRBD1. Material: CD4+ T cells from PBMCs. The receptor comes from a human donor with multiple sclerosis. The DNA reads TGCAGCGACAGTGGGACAGGGGGGACCACAGATACGCAGTATTTT. Its coded protein is CSDSGTGGTTDTQYF.